Shown below are 27 T cell receptor beta chains from a single sample sequenced in a study of blood T cell repertoires in COVID-19. Generated by immunoSEQ multiplex PCR, the TCRdb table keeps only in-frame clones and is missing some. This table holds 140,000 or so clones, around 83% found once. The sample comprised peripheral blood. The origin of the receptors is a human donor with acute or convalescent COVID-19. The donor label of this sample is uncertain.

The CDR3 nucleotides read TGTGCCAGCAGCGCAACTACAGGGGGCAATTTGGGGGCAGATACGCAGTATTTT. This gives the protein CASSATTGGNLGADTQYF. V usage is TRBV4-2 and J usage is TRBJ2-3; the match to TRBD1 covers 9 bases. The V gene's germline CDR1 is LGHNA and CDR2 YNFKEQ. The CDR3 contains 18 residues. Trimming at V came to 5 bases and at J to 4 bases, leaving 16 bases not matched to a gene.

The chain recombines TRBV12-3 or TRBV12-4 with TRBJ1-6; D ambiguous. V was trimmed by 6 bases and J by 5 bases, leaving 8 bases between them. This CDR3 has 13 residues. The CDR3 loop is CASRAVNNSPLHF. The CDR3 DNA is TGTGCCAGCAGGGCGGTGAATAATTCACCCCTCCACTTT.

V usage is TRBV11-2 and J usage is TRBJ1-5, with a tentative D call TRBD1 (5 bases). The germline gives CDR1 SGHAT, CDR2 FQNNGV. V was pared by 8 bases and J by 1 base, with 9 bases between. The CDR3 covers 13 residues. CDR3 sequence: CASSRQSNQPQHF. The DNA for the CDR3 is TGTGCCAGCTCGAGACAGAGCAATCAGCCCCAGCATTTT. The full variable domain, with the rest looked up from reference TRBV11-2 and TRBJ1-5, is EAGVAQSPRYKIIEKRQSVAFWCNPISGHATLYWYQQILGQGPKLLIQFQNNGVVDDSQLPKDRFSAERLKGVDSTLKIQPAKLEDSAVYLCASSRQSNQPQHFGDGTRLSIL.

The rearrangement joins TRBV5-8 to TRBJ1-1; D is perhaps TRBD1 (5 bases). The V and J ends lost 7 bases and 0 bases respectively, with 25 bases between them. Germline V CDR1 and CDR2: SGHTS, YDEGEE. The CDR3 loop spans 18 amino acids. Here the CDR3 DNA reads TGTGCCAGCCACGTGGGCGGGGTGTTTAGGGGCCTGAACACTGAAGCTTTCTTT. It encodes CASHVGGVFRGLNTEAFF.

The chain is built from TRBV15 and TRBJ2-7, with 9 bases aligning to TRBD1. Germline V CDR1 and CDR2: LNHNV, YYDKDF (reference sequence). The length of the CDR3 is 16 residues. Trimming removed 2 bases from V and 6 bases from J; junction bases left unmatched: 11. For the CDR3, the DNA is TGTGCCACCAGCAGACTGGGACAGGGAAATCCCGGCGAGCAGTACTTC. Translation: CATSRLGQGNPGEQYF.

The chain is built from TRBV5-1 and TRBJ1-5; 12 bases are a match to TRBD1. The CDR3 covers 17 residues. V lost 4 bases to trimming and J lost 4 bases; unmatched junction nucleotides: 9. Looked up from germline, CDR1 is SGHRS and CDR2 is YFSETQ. CDR3 nucleotides: TGCGCCAGCAGCCCCGACCCGGGACAGGGGGCGAATCAGCCCCAGCATTTT. It specifies CASSPDPGQGANQPQHF.

The chain uses TRBV11-1 and TRBJ1-6, with 8 bases fitting TRBD1. CDR1 and CDR2 (germline): SGHAT, FQDESV (reference sequence). Germline trimming cut 8 bases from V and 10 bases from J; bases unmatched to any gene: 7. The CDR3 has 13 amino acids. DNA for the CDR3: TGTGCCAGCGGACAGGGAGGACGGTCACCCCTCCACTTT. Translated, it gives CASGQGGRSPLHF.

This chain joins TRBV10-3 and TRBJ1-1, with D perhaps TRBD1 (5 bases). Germline values: CDR1 ENHRY, CDR2 SYGVKD. CDR3 size: 12 residues. V shed 4 bases and J shed 5 bases, with 8 bases lying between them. The CDR3 sequence: CAISARTTEAFF. CDR3 sequence (DNA): TGTGCCATCAGTGCCCGGACAACTGAAGCTTTCTTT.

The rearrangement joins TRBV6-5 to TRBJ1-5, with TRBD1 matching 11 bases. J lost 5 bases, V lost 6 bases, and 0 bases had no gene match. The CDR3 totals 13 residues. Germline V gene sequence: CDR1 MNHEY, CDR2 SVGAGI. The CDR3 bases are TGTGCCAGCAGGGGACAGGGGGATCAGCCCCAGCATTTT. It is translated as CASRGQGDQPQHF.

The V and J genes are TRBV4-3 and TRBJ2-5, with TRBD1 matching over 8 bases. The CDR3 has 16 residues. V trimming: 2 bases; J trimming: 7 bases; junction bases outside the gene matches: 12. Germline V lookup: CDR1 LGHNA, CDR2 YSLEER. CDR3 nucleotides: TGCGCCAGCAGCCAATACTACAGGGGGGAGTTAGGGACCCAGTACTTC. Its protein product is CASSQYYRGELGTQYF.

This chain links TRBV5-4 with TRBJ2-2; D unresolved. Trimming left V 0 bases short and J 4 bases short, with 7 bases between. The CDR3 sequence is 14 residues long. Germline CDR1 SGHNT, CDR2 YYREEE (reference sequence). CDR3 bases: TGTGCCAGCAGCTTGGCCAGTCCCACCGGGGAGCTGTTTTTT. Translated: CASSLASPTGELFF.

The chain links TRBV6-1 to TRBJ1-5; D unclear. Germline V lookup: CDR1 MNHNS, CDR2 SASEGT. V lost 3 bases to trimming and J lost 3 bases, with 3 bases between them. The CDR3 consists of 12 residues. The CDR3: CASSDINQPQHF. CDR3 DNA: TGTGCCAGCAGTGATATCAATCAGCCCCAGCATTTT.

This chain connects TRBV7-3 to TRBJ2-1, with TRBD2 matching over 15 bases. There are 17 residues in the CDR3. Germline-derived CDR1 and CDR2 are SGHTA and FQGTGA. The V segment lost 2 bases and the J segment 9 bases; nucleotides outside the gene matches: 8. CDR3 DNA sequence: TGTGCCAGCAGCTTAGGGACTAGCGGGGGGACCCGTAGTGAGCAGTTCTTC. This encodes CASSLGTSGGTRSEQFF.

This chain joins TRBV7-9 and TRBJ2-5, with D possibly being TRBD1 (5 bases). CDR1 and CDR2 from the germline V gene are SEHNR and FQNEAQ (reference sequence). The CDR3 length is 16 residues. V was trimmed by 5 bases and J by 1 base, leaving 17 bases between them. This CDR3 reads CASSRSTGVVQETQYF. CDR3 nucleotides: TGTGCCAGCAGCCGTTCTACAGGAGTAGTCCAAGAGACCCAGTACTTC.

The rearrangement uses TRBV28 and TRBJ2-7; 7 bases map to TRBD1. Trimming at V came to 1 base and at J to 1 base, leaving 4 bases not matched to a gene. Germline V gives CDR1 MDHEN, CDR2 SYDVKM. CDR3 length equals 15 residues. The CDR3 bases are TGTGCCAGCAGTTTATTCCGGGACAGTTCCTACGAGCAGTACTTC. Its protein product is CASSLFRDSSYEQYF.

The gene calls are TRBV6-1 and TRBJ1-6; D perhaps matches TRBD1 (5 bases). Deletions cut 2 bases from V and 3 bases from J, with 14 bases between. CDR3 length: 17 amino acids. CDR1 and CDR2 (germline): MNHNS, SASEGT. The CDR3 DNA reads TGTGCCAGCAGTGAAAGGGGTCCAGCCTACTATAATTCACCCCTCCACTTT. The encoded protein is CASSERGPAYYNSPLHF.

This clone was observed a single time. This rearrangement joins TRBV4-3 to TRBJ1-2; TRBD1 aligns across 7 bases. CDR1 is LGHNA, CDR2 YSLEER, per germline. The CDR3 runs 15 residues. V dropped 0 bases and J dropped 4; count of bases not matched to a gene: 5. For the CDR3, the DNA is TGCGCCAGCAGCCAAGATCAGGGGGGACTCTATGGCTACACCTTC. Its translation is CASSQDQGGLYGYTF.

The V and J genes are TRBV14 and TRBJ2-1, with D maybe TRBD2 (6 bases). The ends were cut back, 0 bases at V and 14 bases at J, with 17 bases in the middle. CDR1 and CDR2 from the germline V gene are SGHDN and FVKESK. The CDR3 sequence is 14 residues long. CDR3 nucleotides: TGTGCCAGCAGCCAAGAGGAGTTAGGGCTAGCGAAGTTCTTC. Protein product: CASSQEELGLAKFF.

This chain connects TRBV2 to TRBJ1-5; possible D gene TRBD1, 6 bases. The CDR3 has 14 residues. Germline-derived CDR1 and CDR2 are SNHLY and FYNNEI. Between the trimmed V and J ends, which lost 6 bases and 7 bases, there was a span of 16 bases. In DNA, the CDR3 is TGTGCCAGCAGGAGGGATCAGGGGTGGCAGCCCCAGCATTTT. Translating it yields CASRRDQGWQPQHF. The variable domain in full, completed from reference TRBV2 and TRBJ1-5, reads EPEVTQTPSHQVTQMGQEVILRCVPISNHLYFYWYRQILGQKVEFLVSFYNNEISEKSEIFDDQFSVERPDGSNFTLKIRSTKLEDSAMYFCASRRDQGWQPQHFGDGTRLSIL.

This chain links TRBV19 with TRBJ1-5, with 8 nucleotides matching TRBD1. The CDR3 spans 13 residues. Unmatched junction bases numbered 2, after V lost 8 bases and J lost 2 bases. The germline CDR1 and CDR2 sequences are LNHDA and SQIVND (reference sequence). CDR3 bases: TGTGCCAGTCAACAGGGGGGCAATCAGCCCCAGCATTTT. Amino acid sequence: CASQQGGNQPQHF.

The rearrangement uses TRBV19 and TRBJ2-2; 7 positions match TRBD2. V dropped 3 bases and J dropped 6; count of bases not matched to a gene: 4. This CDR3 region has 14 residues. Germline loops: CDR1 LNHDA, CDR2 SQIVND (reference sequence). CDR3 nucleotide sequence: TGTGCCAGTAGTATTCAGGGAGGGGCCGGGGAGCTGTTTTTT. Translated: CASSIQGGAGELFF. The whole variable domain, remainder taken from reference TRBV19 and TRBJ2-2, is DGGITQSPKYLFRKEGQNVTLSCEQNLNHDAMYWYRQDPGQGLRLIYYSQIVNDFQKGDIAEGYSVSREKKESFPLTVTSAQKNPTAFYLCASSIQGGAGELFFGEGSRLTVL.

Only one count was recorded for this clone. The chain links TRBV9 to TRBJ1-2; TRBD1 matches at 7 bases. V lost 0 bases to trimming and J lost 5 bases; unmatched junction nucleotides: 7. Germline lookup yields CDR1 SGDLS and CDR2 YYNGEE. The CDR3 consists of 15 residues. CDR3 coding DNA: TGTGCCAGCAGCGTAGAATCGGGACAGACGTATGGCTACACCTTC. Translated, it gives CASSVESGQTYGYTF.

The chain employs TRBV12-2 and TRBJ1-1; TRBD1, the table's D call, lacks a check against the DNA. TRBV12-2 is a documented pseudogene. This CDR3 has 10 amino acids. CDR3 sequence: CANTDREAFF. The CDR3 DNA sequence: TGTGCAAACACCGACAGGGAAGCTTTCTTT.

The chain links TRBV19 to TRBJ1-5; D uncertain. Trimming removed 1 base at V and 5 bases at J, with 9 bases between. The CDR3 consists of 14 residues. Germline V gene sequence: CDR1 LNHDA, CDR2 SQIVND (reference sequence). CDR3 in DNA: TGTGCCAGTAGTATAGTGCCCGGGGATCAGCCCCAGCATTTT. Its translation: CASSIVPGDQPQHF.

This chain links TRBV9 with TRBJ1-6, with a tentative D call TRBD1 (6 bases). Trimming removed 0 bases at V and 13 bases at J, with 14 bases between. Germline V gene sequence: CDR1 SGDLS, CDR2 YYNGEE. The CDR3 sequence is 14 residues long. DNA for the CDR3: TGTGCCAGCAGCGTAGGGGGGAGGGGGTCCCCCCTCCACTTT. Protein: CASSVGGRGSPLHF.

This clone occurred a few times. The chain couples TRBV24-1 to TRBJ1-1; D not certain. The germline CDR1 and CDR2 sequences are KGHDR and SFDVKD. The CDR3 loop spans 11 amino acids. V dropped 5 bases and J dropped 5 bases, with 5 bases sitting between them. The CDR3 DNA sequence: TGTGCCACCAGTGTCGGGACTGAAGCTTTCTTT. It yields the protein CATSVGTEAFF.

This clone was counted only a few times. DNA for the CDR3: TGTGCCAGCAGCAAAGGAGAAGTCTATTATGGCTACACCTTC. Translating it yields CASSKGEVYYGYTF. The chain links TRBV21-1 to TRBJ1-2. TRBV21-1 is marked as a pseudogene. The CDR3 contains 14 residues.